These 3 T cell receptor beta chains came from one sample sequenced in a study of OX40 agonist ivuxolimab in advanced cancers. Assay used: immunoSEQ multiplex PCR; TCRdb lists only in-frame clones, some missing. This table holds 69,000 or so clones, approximately 87% found once. The sample in question was CD4+ or CD8+ T cells sorted from blood, obtained in a trial of the OX40 agonist ivuxolimab. The receptor set was obtained from an adult with an advanced solid tumor such as melanoma, head and neck, liver or kidney cancer.

The DNA of the CDR3 is TGTGCCAGCAGCTTGGGGTACAAGAGCCTCGAAGCTTTCTTT. The encoded protein is CASSLGYKSLEAFF. The J gene is TRBJ1-1, the V gene TRBV5-5; D is unresolved. This CDR3 comprises 14 residues. CDR1 and CDR2 from the germline V gene are SGHKS and YYEKEE (reference sequence). Between the trimmed V and J ends, which lost 0 bases and 8 bases, there was a span of 14 bases.

The chain employs TRBV19 and TRBJ2-7; D might be TRBD1 (6 bases). V gave up 6 bases and J gave up 2 bases, with 17 bases separating them. CDR3 length: 15 amino acids. In germline, CDR1 is LNHDA, CDR2 SQIVND (reference sequence). The CDR3 bases are TGTGCCAGTAGAGAAACAGGGCGTCTAACCTACGAGCAGTACTTC. It translates to CASRETGRLTYEQYF.

The V and J genes are TRBV4-3 and TRBJ1-4; a weak D match, TRBD1 (5 bases). CDR3 length: 15 amino acids. The V end lost 0 bases, the J end lost 5 bases, and 10 bases lay between the germline ends. The germline V gene has CDR1 LGHNA and CDR2 YSLEER. CDR3 DNA: TGCGCCAGCAGCCAAGATTGGGGGTCAAATGAAAAACTGTTTTTT. It specifies CASSQDWGSNEKLFF.